This T cell receptor (beta chain) was documented in a study of T cells in Graves' hyperthyroidism and ophthalmopathy. With 5 bases removed from V and 1 base from J, the gap between germline ends came to 10 bases. Looked up from germline, CDR1 is MNHNS and CDR2 is SASEGT. The CDR3 contains 14 residues. Amplification targeted TCR beta CDR3 regions from RNA transcripts. The HTBI primer set served for first-round RT-PCR of the TCR CDR3. TCRdb used MiXCR to reprocess the multiplex PCR reads, holding one entry per CDR3 protein. The sample consists of about 290,000 distinct CDR3 sequences, 13% of them appearing once. This clonotype was detected only a few times.

The chain has TRBV6-1 and TRBJ2-3; D remains unclear. Source material: blood. The receptor's source is a woman under 40 with Graves' hyperthyroidism that later progressed to Graves' ophthalmopathy. The CDR3 here is CASSLSQGTDTQYF. In DNA form, the CDR3 reads TGTGCCAGCAGTCTTTCTCAGGGCACAGATACGCAGTATTTT.